Each of the 10 T cell receptor beta chains below was sequenced from the same sample in a study of blood T cell repertoires in COVID-19. Only in-frame clones appear in the TCRdb table, and some are missing; sequencing was by immunoSEQ multiplex PCR. The sample includes roughly 290,000 clones, roughly 90% of them seen just once. The sequenced sample consisted of peripheral blood. These receptors were obtained from a woman in her 30s with COVID-19, enrolled during active disease.

J is TRBJ1-1 and V is TRBV5-1; no clear D gene. The CDR3 length is 14 residues. With 6 bases removed from V and 1 base from J, the gap between germline ends came to 13 bases. Germline CDR1 and CDR2: SGHRS and YFSETQ. The CDR3 reads CASIGEARNTEAFF. The CDR3 nucleotides read TGCGCCAGCATCGGGGAGGCAAGGAACACTGAAGCTTTCTTT. Using reference TRBV5-1 and TRBJ1-1 for the parts outside the CDR3, the full variable domain is KAGVTQTPRYLIKTRGQQVTLSCSPISGHRSVSWYQQTPGQGLQFLFEYFSETQRNKGNFPGRFSGRQFSNSRSEMNVSTLELGDSALYLCASIGEARNTEAFFGQGTRLTVV.

To note about this clone: Different DNA sequences within this sample yield the same CDR3. This sequence joins TRBV30 and TRBJ1-2; 11 nucleotides line up with TRBD1. CDR1 and CDR2 (germline): GTSNPN, SVGIG (reference sequence). V shed 2 bases and J 6 bases; nucleotides not matched to a gene: 2. The CDR3 is 13 residues long. CDR3 bases: TGTGCCTGGAGTAGGACAGGGGGCGATGGCTACACCTTC. This sequence encodes CAWSRTGGDGYTF.

The chain carries TRBV3-1 (or the pseudogene TRBV3-2) and TRBJ1-6; no firm D call. The germline V gene encodes CDR1 LGHDT and CDR2 YNNKEL (reference sequence). The CDR3 is 15 amino acids. Trimming removed 2 bases from V and 9 bases from J, with 14 bases in between. The CDR3 spells CASSQITPSGSPLHF. Written as DNA, the CDR3 is TGTGCCAGCAGCCAAATAACCCCTAGTGGTTCACCCCTCCACTTT.

The chain is built from TRBV5-6 and TRBJ2-3; the D is unclear. The CDR3 loop spans 13 amino acids. V lost 7 bases and J 1 base, leaving 10 bases between the germline ends. Germline V gives CDR1 SGHDT, CDR2 YYEEEE. The CDR3: CASQPQGTDTQYF. The CDR3 DNA sequence: TGTGCCAGCCAACCGCAGGGCACAGATACGCAGTATTTT.

J is TRBJ2-2 and V is TRBV5-4, with 8 bases matching TRBD2. Germline V gene lookup returns CDR1 SGHNT and CDR2 YYREEE (reference sequence). The CDR3 length is 15 residues. Trimming took 4 bases from V and 2 from J; bases not matched to a gene: 4. This CDR3 is CASSPLAGNTGELFF. The CDR3 nucleotides read TGTGCCAGCAGCCCGCTAGCGGGCAACACCGGGGAGCTGTTTTTT.

This chain uses TRBV13 with TRBJ1-4; TRBD1 might be the D (5 bases). This CDR3 contains 16 residues. Trimming pared 2 bases from V and 3 bases from J, leaving 13 bases between. Per the germline V gene, CDR1 is PRHDT and CDR2 is FYEKMQ (reference sequence). CDR3 nucleotides: TGTGCCAGCAGCTTATGGAGCGGGACCGCTAATGAAAAACTGTTTTTT. Translated, it gives CASSLWSGTANEKLFF.

This chain joins TRBV10-3 and TRBJ2-7; 9 nucleotides agree with TRBD2. V shed 8 bases, J shed 0 bases, and the junction held 5 bases outside the gene matches. The CDR3 length is 14 residues. Germline loops: CDR1 ENHRY, CDR2 SYGVKD. CDR3 DNA: TGTGCCATCGCAGAGCGGGGGGACTCCTACGAGCAGTACTTC. Amino acid sequence: CAIAERGDSYEQYF.

The rearrangement joins TRBV10-2 to TRBJ2-5; D unresolved. V shed 2 bases and J shed 5 bases, with 6 bases lying between them. Looked up from germline, CDR1 is WSHSY and CDR2 is SAAADI. The CDR3 spans 12 residues. The CDR3 loop reads CASSEGSETQYF. The CDR3 region has the DNA TGCGCCAGCAGTGAGGGTAGCGAGACCCAGTACTTC.

The chain employs TRBV15 and TRBJ2-2; weak D call: TRBD1 (5 bases). Germline V gene data show CDR1 as LNHNV and CDR2 as YYDKDF (reference sequence). Trimming pared 0 bases from V and 4 bases from J, leaving 15 bases between. The CDR3 loop spans 17 amino acids. In DNA form, the CDR3 reads TGTGCCACCAGCAGAGATTCGAAGGGGTCAACCACCGGGGAGCTGTTTTTT. Its translation: CATSRDSKGSTTGELFF.

This chain links TRBV10-3 with TRBJ2-3, with TRBD2 as a possible D gene (6 bases). V was pared by 10 bases and J by 1 base, with 15 bases between. The CDR3 is made up of 14 amino acids. The germline V gene has CDR1 ENHRY and CDR2 SYGVKD. In nucleotides, the CDR3 is TGTGCCACCCGTCCCGCGGGGCGCACAGATACGCAGTATTTT. Amino acids: CATRPAGRTDTQYF.